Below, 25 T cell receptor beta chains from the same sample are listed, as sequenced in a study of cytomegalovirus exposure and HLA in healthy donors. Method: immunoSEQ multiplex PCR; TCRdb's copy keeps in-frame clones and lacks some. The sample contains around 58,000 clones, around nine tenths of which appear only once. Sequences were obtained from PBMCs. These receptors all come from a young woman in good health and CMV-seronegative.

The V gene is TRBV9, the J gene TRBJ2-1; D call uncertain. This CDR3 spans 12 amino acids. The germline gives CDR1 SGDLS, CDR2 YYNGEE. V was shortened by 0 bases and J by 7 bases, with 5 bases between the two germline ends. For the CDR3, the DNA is TGTGCCAGCAGCGTAGCTTTGAATGAGCAGTTCTTC. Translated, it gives CASSVALNEQFF.

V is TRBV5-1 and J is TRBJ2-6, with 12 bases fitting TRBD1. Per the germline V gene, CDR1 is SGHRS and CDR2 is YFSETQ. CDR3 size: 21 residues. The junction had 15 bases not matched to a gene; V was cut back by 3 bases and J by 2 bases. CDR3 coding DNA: TGCGCCAGCAGCTCCCCCTGGGGGGCCGGGGACAGGGGGCCTGGGGCCAACGTCCTGACTTTC. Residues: CASSSPWGAGDRGPGANVLTF.

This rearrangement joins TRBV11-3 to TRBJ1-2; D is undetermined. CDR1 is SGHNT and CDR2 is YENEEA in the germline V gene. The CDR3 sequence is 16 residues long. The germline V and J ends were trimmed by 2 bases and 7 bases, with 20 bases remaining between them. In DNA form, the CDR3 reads TGTGCCAGCAGCTTAAGCATTGGTTTAAACGATTGTGGCTACACCTTC. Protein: CASSLSIGLNDCGYTF.

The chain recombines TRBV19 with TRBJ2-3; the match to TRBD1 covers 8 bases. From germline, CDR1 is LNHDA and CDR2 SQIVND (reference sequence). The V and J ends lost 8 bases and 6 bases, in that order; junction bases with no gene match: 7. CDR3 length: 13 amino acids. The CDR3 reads CASRAGGPDTQYF. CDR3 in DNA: TGTGCCAGTCGCGCAGGGGGCCCTGATACGCAGTATTTT.

CDR3 DNA sequence: TGCGCCAGCAGCACAGGGGGCGGTTTGAATGAGCAGTTCTTC. Its translation is CASSTGGGLNEQFF. The V gene is TRBV10-1, the J gene TRBJ2-1, with 9 bases lining up with TRBD1. The CDR3 totals 14 residues. The trim removed 6 bases at V and 7 bases at J, leaving 7 bases unmatched. Germline CDR1 reads WNHNN; CDR2 reads SYGVQD (reference sequence).

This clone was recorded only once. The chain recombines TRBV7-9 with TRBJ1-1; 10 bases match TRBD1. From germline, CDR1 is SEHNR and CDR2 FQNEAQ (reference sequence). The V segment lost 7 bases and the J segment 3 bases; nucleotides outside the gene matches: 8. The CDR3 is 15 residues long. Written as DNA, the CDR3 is TGTGCCAGCACCAGACAGGGGGCGTACCACACTGAAGCTTTCTTT. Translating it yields CASTRQGAYHTEAFF.

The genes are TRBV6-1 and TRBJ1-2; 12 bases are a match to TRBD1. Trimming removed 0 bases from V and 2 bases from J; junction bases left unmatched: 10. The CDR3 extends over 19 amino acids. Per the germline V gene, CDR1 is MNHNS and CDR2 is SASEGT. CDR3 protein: CASSEAWGQGANWNYGYTF. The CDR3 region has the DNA TGTGCCAGCAGTGAAGCGTGGGGACAGGGGGCCAACTGGAACTATGGCTACACCTTC.

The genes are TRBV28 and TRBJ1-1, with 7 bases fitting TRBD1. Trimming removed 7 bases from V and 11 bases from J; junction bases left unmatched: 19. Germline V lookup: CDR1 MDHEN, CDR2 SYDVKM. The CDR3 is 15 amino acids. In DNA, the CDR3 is TGTGCCAGCACCTCCCCCCCGACAGGGCGGGTGTATGCTTTCTTT. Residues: CASTSPPTGRVYAFF.

Written as DNA, the CDR3 is TGTGCCAGCAGCTTGGGGATGGGACAGTTCTACGAGCAGTACTTC. Translating gives CASSLGMGQFYEQYF. The chain couples TRBV7-2 to TRBJ2-7; 7 bases are a match to TRBD1. J was trimmed by 3 bases and V by 3 bases; bases with no gene match: 8. Germline assignment: CDR1 SGHTA and CDR2 FQGNSA. This CDR3 spans 15 amino acids.

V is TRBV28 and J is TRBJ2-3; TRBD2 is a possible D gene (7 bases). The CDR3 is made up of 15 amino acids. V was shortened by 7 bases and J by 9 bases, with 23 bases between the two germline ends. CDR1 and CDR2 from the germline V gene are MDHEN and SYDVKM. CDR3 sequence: CASIMSGGPIKTQYF. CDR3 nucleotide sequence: TGTGCCAGCATAATGTCGGGGGGCCCCATCAAGACGCAGTATTTT.

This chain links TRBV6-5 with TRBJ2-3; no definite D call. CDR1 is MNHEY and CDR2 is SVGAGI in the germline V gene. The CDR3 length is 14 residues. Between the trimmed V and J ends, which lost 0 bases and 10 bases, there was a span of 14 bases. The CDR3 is CASSYSSTPQAQYF. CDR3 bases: TGTGCCAGCAGTTACTCGAGCACTCCCCAGGCGCAGTATTTT.

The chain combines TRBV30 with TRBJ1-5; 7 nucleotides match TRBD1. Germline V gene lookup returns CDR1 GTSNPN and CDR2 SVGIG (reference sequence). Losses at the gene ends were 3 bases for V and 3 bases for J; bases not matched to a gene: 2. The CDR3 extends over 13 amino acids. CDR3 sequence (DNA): TGTGCCTGGAGGACAGGGAACAATCAGCCCCAGCATTTT. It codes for CAWRTGNNQPQHF.

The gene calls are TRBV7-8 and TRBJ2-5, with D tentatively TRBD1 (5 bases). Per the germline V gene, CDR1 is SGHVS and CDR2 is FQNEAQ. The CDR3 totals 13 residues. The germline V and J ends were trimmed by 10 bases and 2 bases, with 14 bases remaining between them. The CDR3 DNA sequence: TGTGCCACTTGGGCCCAGGGTCAAGAGACCCAGTACTTC. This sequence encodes CATWAQGQETQYF.

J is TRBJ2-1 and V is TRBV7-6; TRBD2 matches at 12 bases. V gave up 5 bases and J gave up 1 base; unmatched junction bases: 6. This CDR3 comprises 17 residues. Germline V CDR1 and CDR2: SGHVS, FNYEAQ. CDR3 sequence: CASSPWTSGISYNEQFF. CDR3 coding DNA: TGTGCCAGCAGCCCCTGGACTAGCGGGATTTCCTACAATGAGCAGTTCTTC.

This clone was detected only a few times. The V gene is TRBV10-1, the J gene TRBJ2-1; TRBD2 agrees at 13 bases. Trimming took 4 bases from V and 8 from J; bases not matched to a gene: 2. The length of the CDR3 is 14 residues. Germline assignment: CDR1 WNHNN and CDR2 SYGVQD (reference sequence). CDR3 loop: CASSGGLAGHEQFF. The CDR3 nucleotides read TGCGCCAGCAGTGGGGGACTAGCGGGACATGAGCAGTTCTTC.

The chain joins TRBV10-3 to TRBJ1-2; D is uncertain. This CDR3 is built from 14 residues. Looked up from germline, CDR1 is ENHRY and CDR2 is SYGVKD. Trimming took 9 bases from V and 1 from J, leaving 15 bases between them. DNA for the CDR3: TGTGCCATTCGAAGGGAAGGAGGTAACTATGGCTACACCTTC. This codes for CAIRREGGNYGYTF.

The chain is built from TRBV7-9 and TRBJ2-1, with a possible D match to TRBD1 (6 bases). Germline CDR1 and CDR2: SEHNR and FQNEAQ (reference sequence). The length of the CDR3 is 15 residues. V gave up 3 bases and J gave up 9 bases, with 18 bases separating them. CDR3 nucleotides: TGTGCCAGCAGCTTGGCGGTTTTACAGGGTGGTGAGCAGTTCTTC. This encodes CASSLAVLQGGEQFF.

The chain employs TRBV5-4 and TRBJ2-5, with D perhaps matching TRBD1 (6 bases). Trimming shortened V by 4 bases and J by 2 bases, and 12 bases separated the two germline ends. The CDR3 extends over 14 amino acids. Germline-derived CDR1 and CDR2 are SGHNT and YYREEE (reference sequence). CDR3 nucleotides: TGTGCCAGCAGCCCTCGGCAGGGGCAAGAGACCCAGTACTTC. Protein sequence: CASSPRQGQETQYF.

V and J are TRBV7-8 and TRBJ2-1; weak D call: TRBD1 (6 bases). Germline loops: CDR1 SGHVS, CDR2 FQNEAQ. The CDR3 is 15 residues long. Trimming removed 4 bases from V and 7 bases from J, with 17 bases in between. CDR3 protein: CASSSRGSFGNEQFF. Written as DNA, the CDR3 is TGTGCCAGCAGCTCAAGGGGGTCCTTTGGGAATGAGCAGTTCTTC.

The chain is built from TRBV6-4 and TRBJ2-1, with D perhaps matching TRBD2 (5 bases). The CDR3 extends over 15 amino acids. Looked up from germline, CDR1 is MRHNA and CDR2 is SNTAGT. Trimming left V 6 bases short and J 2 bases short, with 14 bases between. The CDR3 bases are TGTGCCAGCAGCGTGGAAGGGAGCACCTACAATGAGCAGTTCTTC. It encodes CASSVEGSTYNEQFF.

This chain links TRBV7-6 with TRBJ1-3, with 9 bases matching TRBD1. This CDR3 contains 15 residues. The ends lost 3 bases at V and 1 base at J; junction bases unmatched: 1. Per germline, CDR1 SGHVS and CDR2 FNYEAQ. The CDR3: CASSFGTGSGNTIYF. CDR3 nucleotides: TGTGCCAGCAGCTTCGGGACAGGGTCTGGAAACACCATATATTTT.

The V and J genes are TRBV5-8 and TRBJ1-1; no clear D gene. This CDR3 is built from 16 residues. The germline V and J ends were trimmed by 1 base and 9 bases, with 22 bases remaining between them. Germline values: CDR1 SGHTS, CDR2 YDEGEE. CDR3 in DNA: TGTGCCAGCAGCTTGATTGCGGGTTCCTGGGCTGAAAAAGCTTTCTTT. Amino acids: CASSLIAGSWAEKAFF.

The CDR3 reads CASSLGQAYLSGNTIYF. In nucleotides, the CDR3 is TGTGCCAGCAGCCTGGGACAGGCCTACCTCTCTGGAAACACCATATATTTT. J is TRBJ1-3 and V is TRBV5-6; 8 bases agree with TRBD1. Trimming removed 4 bases from V and 0 bases from J; junction bases left unmatched: 9. Germline V gives CDR1 SGHDT, CDR2 YYEEEE. The CDR3 spans 17 residues.

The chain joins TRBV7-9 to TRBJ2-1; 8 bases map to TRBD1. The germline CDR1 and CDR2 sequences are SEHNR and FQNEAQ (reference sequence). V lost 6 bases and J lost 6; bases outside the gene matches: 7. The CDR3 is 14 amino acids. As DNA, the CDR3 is TGTGCCAGCAGTAGTCAGGGGGCTAGCAATGAGCAGTTCTTC. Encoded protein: CASSSQGASNEQFF.

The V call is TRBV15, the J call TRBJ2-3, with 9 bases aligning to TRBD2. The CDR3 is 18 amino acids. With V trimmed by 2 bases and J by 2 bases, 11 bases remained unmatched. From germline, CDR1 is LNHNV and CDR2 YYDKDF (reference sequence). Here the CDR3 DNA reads TGTGCCACCAGCAGATCCCGCGGGGGGGCCGGTACCACAGATACGCAGTATTTT. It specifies CATSRSRGGAGTTDTQYF. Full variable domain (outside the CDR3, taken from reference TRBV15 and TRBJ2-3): DAMVIQNPRYQVTQFGKPVTLSCSQTLNHNVMYWYQQKSSQAPKLLFHYYDKDFNNEADTPDNFQSRRPNTSFCFLDIRSPGLGDTAMYLCATSRSRGGAGTTDTQYFGPGTRLTVL.